This passage covers 17 T cell receptor beta chains from one sample sequenced in a study of control samples from healthy donors and cancer patients. The table came from immunoSEQ multiplex PCR; TCRdb's copy has only in-frame clones and leaves some out. This table holds about 150,000 clones, approximately 94% found once. The specimen sequenced was blood. The source is a man aged 35 to 55 in good health.

Worth noting for this clone: Additional DNA sequences in this sample encode the identical CDR3. The V gene is TRBV5-1, the J gene TRBJ1-1, with 7 bases identical to TRBD1. This CDR3 is 13 amino acids long. Germline CDR1 SGHRS, CDR2 YFSETQ. Unmatched junction bases numbered 2, after V lost 4 bases and J lost 2 bases. The CDR3 protein is CASSPGGNTEAFF. In DNA form, the CDR3 reads TGCGCCAGCAGCCCAGGGGGAAACACTGAAGCTTTCTTT.

This chain connects TRBV4-3 to TRBJ2-1; D gene uncertain. Germline V gene sequence: CDR1 LGHNA, CDR2 YSLEER. V lost 0 bases and J 0 bases, leaving 12 bases between the germline ends. This CDR3 has 17 residues. The CDR3 DNA sequence: TGCGCCAGCAGCCAAGACCCAGGCCCTAACTCCTACAATGAGCAGTTCTTC. The encoded protein is CASSQDPGPNSYNEQFF.

The chain recombines TRBV30 with TRBJ1-2, with a weak D call TRBD1 (5 bases). The length of the CDR3 is 13 residues. The V end lost 5 bases, the J end lost 2 bases, and 12 bases lay between the germline ends. The germline V gene has CDR1 GTSNPN and CDR2 SVGIG (reference sequence). CDR3 in DNA: TGTGCCTGGGCCCCCGGGGCCAACTATGGCTACACCTTC. Translating gives CAWAPGANYGYTF.

The chain couples TRBV19 to TRBJ2-1; 11 bases are shared with TRBD2. Germline lookup yields CDR1 LNHDA and CDR2 SQIVND (reference sequence). The J segment lost 6 bases and the V segment lost 3 bases, leaving 10 bases of the junction unmatched. This CDR3 comprises 17 residues. CDR3 residues: CASSMEKTSGGSNEQFF. The DNA for the CDR3 is TGTGCCAGTAGTATGGAGAAAACTAGCGGGGGATCCAATGAGCAGTTCTTC.

J is TRBJ2-2 and V is TRBV24-1; 16 positions match TRBD2. CDR1 is KGHDR, CDR2 SFDVKD, per germline. The CDR3 runs 20 residues. V gave up 2 bases and J gave up 3 bases; unmatched junction bases: 8. The CDR3 protein is CATSDSGLAGGQGDTGELFF. The CDR3 DNA reads as TGTGCCACCAGTGATTCGGGACTAGCGGGGGGGCAGGGGGACACCGGGGAGCTGTTTTTT.

The chain carries TRBV19 and TRBJ1-2, with D possibly being TRBD1 (5 bases). Germline-derived CDR1 and CDR2 are LNHDA and SQIVND (reference sequence). This CDR3 spans 13 amino acids. Trimming removed 5 bases from V and 2 bases from J, with 9 bases in between. The CDR3 coding sequence is TGTGCCAGTAGTCCTGGGGGGAACTATGGCTACACCTTC. This translates into CASSPGGNYGYTF. Complete variable domain (other parts from reference TRBV19 and TRBJ1-2): DGGITQSPKYLFRKEGQNVTLSCEQNLNHDAMYWYRQDPGQGLRLIYYSQIVNDFQKGDIAEGYSVSREKKESFPLTVTSAQKNPTAFYLCASSPGGNYGYTFGSGTRLTVV.

The chain links TRBV13 to TRBJ1-1, with D tentatively TRBD1 (5 bases). V lost 5 bases and J lost 1, with 11 bases in between. The CDR3 has 14 amino acids. Germline V gene data show CDR1 as PRHDT and CDR2 as FYEKMQ (reference sequence). The CDR3 loop reads CASSPGHPNTEAFF. CDR3 DNA sequence: TGTGCCAGCAGCCCTGGACACCCGAACACTGAAGCTTTCTTT.

This rearrangement joins TRBV6-2 or TRBV6-3 to TRBJ2-7; no definite D call. V lost 6 bases and J 7 bases, leaving 10 bases between the germline ends. Per the germline V gene, CDR1 is MNHEY and CDR2 is SVGEGT. The CDR3 has 11 residues. The CDR3 loop is CASSVRLEQYF. In nucleotides, the CDR3 is TGTGCCAGCAGCGTTCGTTTGGAGCAGTACTTC.

This clone was observed once. The V gene is TRBV28, the J gene TRBJ1-4; no firm D call. CDR1 is MDHEN and CDR2 is SYDVKM in the germline V gene. Trimming removed 5 bases from V and 8 bases from J, with 15 bases in between. The CDR3 has 14 amino acids. CDR3 residues: CASSTDLEAEKLFF. The CDR3 DNA sequence: TGTGCCAGCAGTACGGACCTAGAGGCGGAAAAACTGTTTTTT.

This chain connects TRBV10-3 to TRBJ2-7; D possibly corresponds to TRBD1 (5 bases). This CDR3 contains 13 residues. Germline V gene data show CDR1 as ENHRY and CDR2 as SYGVKD. Trimming pared 8 bases from V and 2 bases from J, leaving 13 bases between. CDR3 bases: TGTGCCATCGGCCAGGGCCCTCCCTACGAGCAGTACTTC. Translated: CAIGQGPPYEQYF.

The rearrangement uses TRBV5-1 and TRBJ2-3; 8 bases are a match to TRBD2. Losses at the gene ends were 0 bases for V and 3 bases for J; bases not matched to a gene: 6. The germline V gene has CDR1 SGHRS and CDR2 YFSETQ. This CDR3 has 16 amino acids. The CDR3 region has the DNA TGCGCCAGCAGCTTGGAGCGGGGGAGGAGAACAGATACGCAGTATTTT. Translation: CASSLERGRRTDTQYF.

V is TRBV7-9 and J is TRBJ2-1; 10 bases are shared with TRBD2. The germline V gene encodes CDR1 SEHNR and CDR2 FQNEAQ (reference sequence). After removal of 5 bases from V and 2 bases from J, the junction contained 3 bases not matched to a gene. CDR3 length equals 15 residues. The CDR3 sequence: CASSASGGAYNEQFF. DNA of the CDR3: TGTGCCAGCAGCGCGAGCGGGGGGGCCTACAATGAGCAGTTCTTC.

V gene TRBV5-1 combines with J gene TRBJ2-3; 10 bases agree with TRBD2. The germline V gene encodes CDR1 SGHRS and CDR2 YFSETQ. The CDR3 covers 17 residues. J lost 2 bases, V lost 4 bases, and 10 bases had no gene match. CDR3 region: CASSKRELAGYTDTQYF. DNA of the CDR3: TGCGCCAGCAGCAAACGCGAACTAGCGGGGTACACAGATACGCAGTATTTT.

This clone showed up just once. This rearrangement joins TRBV6-5 to TRBJ1-1; weak D call: TRBD1 (5 bases). The V gene's germline CDR1 is MNHEY and CDR2 SVGAGI. CDR3 length: 14 residues. Trimming shortened V by 3 bases and J by 1 base, and 9 bases separated the two germline ends. In DNA, the CDR3 is TGTGCCAGCAGTTATACAGGACAGAACACTGAAGCTTTCTTT. Amino acid sequence: CASSYTGQNTEAFF.

This clone was counted only a few times. The chain is built from TRBV2 and TRBJ1-1; D not resolved. CDR3 length equals 12 residues. Per the germline V gene, CDR1 is SNHLY and CDR2 is FYNNEI. Trimming took 3 bases from V and 2 from J, leaving 4 bases between them. The CDR3 here is CASSDYNTEAFF. The CDR3 nucleotides read TGTGCCAGCAGTGACTATAACACTGAAGCTTTCTTT.

Concerning this clone: The same CDR3 also results from other DNA sequences found in this sample. J is TRBJ1-1 and V is TRBV5-1, with TRBD1 matching over 8 bases. The CDR3 loop spans 13 amino acids. In germline, CDR1 is SGHRS, CDR2 YFSETQ. Losses at the gene ends were 3 bases for V and 4 bases for J; bases not matched to a gene: 2. CDR3 amino acids: CASSWTGSTEAFF. DNA for the CDR3: TGCGCCAGCAGCTGGACAGGGAGCACTGAAGCTTTCTTT.

J is TRBJ1-2 and V is TRBV12-3 or TRBV12-4, with 8 bases fitting TRBD1. This CDR3 is 12 amino acids long. Trimming cost V 10 bases and J 6 bases; bases outside gene matches: 7. CDR3 sequence (DNA): TGTGCCACCGACCGACAGGGGAATGGCTACACCTTC. Its protein product is CATDRQGNGYTF.